This TCR beta chain was obtained from a study of T-cell memory formation after mild COVID-19 (dated by TCRdb to the early 2020s). Background on the whole study: TCR sequence clusters from the two donors were found to be largely donor specific. T-cell clones expanding and contracting after mild COVID-19 in two donors were tracked by longitudinal TCRalpha and TCRbeta repertoire sequencing. The cohort comprised two young, previously healthy adult volunteers, one female and one male. Broader findings and caveats from the paper: Clones that contracted from day 15 to 85 showed balanced CD4/CD8 phenotypes, whereas a second wave of clones that expanded from day 15 to 37 leaned towards CD4+. The detection of some responding clones in pre-infection memory suggests that pre-existing cross-reactive memory T cells joined the SARS-CoV-2 response. The study covered only a couple of mild cases, and larger cohorts including severe cases with pre-infection samples were considered necessary. The second-wave clones that peaked on day 37 were not confirmed to be SARS-CoV-2 specific. Contracting CD4+ clones were found mainly in CM and EM memory subsets, while CD8+ clones were enriched in EMRA.

Ficoll-Paque density gradient centrifugation was used to isolate PBMCs. This clonotype was detected a few times. Its antigen target is currently unknown. No qualities accompany the bases; no much larger clone lies one base away. This sample was sequenced with an Illumina NovaSeq 6000. cDNA libraries for TCRalpha and TCRbeta were prepared by 5'RACE using constant-segment primers, with sample barcodes and unique molecular identifiers added. Trizol reagent was used to extract RNA from every sample. Amplification of the libraries took two PCR steps, and the second step added a second sample barcode plus Illumina TruSeq adapters. Sequencing of libraries was performed on an Illumina NovaSeq with 2 x 150 bp paired-end reads. In the paper's pipeline: The reads were demultiplexed and collapsed into UMI-guided consensus sequences using migec v1.2.7. Using mixcr v2.1.11, UMI consensuses were aligned to TRA and TRB V and J templates and then assembled into clonotypes. Expanded or contracted clonotypes were those called significant by both edgeR and NoisET, with noise models trained on biological replicates. edgeR calls used a false discovery rate-adjusted p below 0.01 and a log2 fold-change threshold of 1. As an exploratory analysis of dynamics, max-normalized trajectories of the 1000 most abundant clonotypes were examined by PCA with hierarchical clustering. Separately sequenced CD4+ and CD8+ repertoires were used to assign a CD4 or CD8 phenotype to each responding clone. TCRdb's own reprocessing of the public reads used fastp at Q25 and MiXCR and kept productive beta chains. Entries that share a CDR3 protein sequence are merged under the most common genes and DNA. The V and J calls and clone size are TCRdb's, not the authors'. This sample has some 410,000 distinct CDR3 sequences in its table, and less than 25% of those were observed once. The ten largest clones add up to approximately 14% of the sample.

Between the V and J ends, shortened by 3 bases and 3 bases respectively, the junction contains 10 bases. CDR1 and CDR2 were assigned from the germline V gene as SQVTM and ANQGSEA. There are 13 amino acids in the CDR3, from cysteine to phenylalanine inclusive. Just CDR3 DNA is preserved here, 39 bases in frame from base 1. Recombination linked TRBV29-1 to TRBJ2-3; the D gene is perhaps TRBD1 or TRBD2, each of them matching over 5 bases. Sequencing input: PBMCs or a T cell subset sorted from them (not recorded which). The TCR sequence derives from an adult woman who had mild COVID-19 (a few samples of this study predate the infection). The sample titles of this study are shuffled in the database, so cell type and time point are left out; the donor was told from shared clones. The sequenced DNA is TGCAGCGTTGATGGGACGTCGACAGATACGCAGTATTTT. Its protein product is CSVDGTSTDTQYF.